Sequencing of this TCR beta chain was carried out in a study of T cell responses to AZD1222 COVID-19 vaccine. General study results and limits: With two AZD1222 doses given, Spike-specific TCR breadth and depth both rose. Vaccine-associated CD4 TCRs ranged over spike, dominating at 160-218 and 743-854. Only a handful of AZD1222 recipients were seropositive at baseline.

Turning to this clone: Its antigen remains unknown.

Doses given second, at about 4 or about 12 weeks, were pooled. The data were produced by immunoSEQ multiplex PCR, yet TCRdb's version contains in-frame clones alone and is incomplete. The sample has around 130,000 clones; roughly 92% are singletons. The input for sequencing was peripheral blood, taken 28 days after the second AZD1222 dose. This sequence was found in an adult who received the AZD1222 COVID-19 vaccine.

The CDR3 is CASSQEGQGNEKLFF. The CDR3 coding sequence is TGCGCCAGCAGCCAAGAGGGACAGGGGAATGAAAAACTGTTTTTT. V gene TRBV4-3 combines with J gene TRBJ1-4; 10 bases match TRBD1. The CDR3 extends over 15 amino acids. Germline CDR1 reads LGHNA; CDR2 reads YSLEER. J was trimmed by 5 bases and V by 0 bases; bases with no gene match: 0.